A selection of T cell receptor beta chains follows, all from one sample in a study of beta chain features in type 1 diabetes. Using immunoSEQ multiplex PCR, the repertoire was profiled, and TCRdb retains in-frame clones only, with some absent. This repertoire shows fewer than 650,000 clones, 15% to 19% found once; its top ten account for around 0.1%. Input material: naive CD4+ T cells from blood. These receptors all come from a man between 18 and 35 years old in good health. CDR3s include the opening cysteine and the closing phenylalanine or tryptophan. D genes are given only for firm matches. The size of a clone is reported for some rows only, either as once, few or many, or as a class for expanded clones.

TRBJ2-3 | TRBD2 | TRBV4-2 | - | CASSHPGREMDTQYF | TGTGCCAGCAGCCACCCGGGGCGGGAGATGGATACGCAGTATTTT
TRBJ2-5 | TRBD2 | TRBV6-6 | - | CASSLGGGVETQYF | TGTGCCAGCAGTCTCGGGGGAGGGGTCGAGACCCAGTACTTC
TRBJ1-5 | TRBD1 | TRBV7-2 | few | CASSQGQGSNQPQHF | TGTGCCAGCAGCCAGGGACAGGGAAGCAATCAGCCCCAGCATTTT
TRBJ1-4 | - | TRBV28 | - | CASTLRNRAEKLFF | TGTGCCAGCACCCTCCGGAACAGGGCTGAAAAACTGTTTTTT
TRBJ1-2 | - | TRBV27 | few | CASSLGTGTKHGYTF | TGTGCCAGCAGCTTGGGTACCGGGACAAAACATGGCTACACCTTC
TRBJ2-7 | TRBD2 | TRBV7-2 | - | CASSFKTSGPWEQYF | TGTGCCAGCAGCTTTAAGACTAGCGGTCCGTGGGAGCAGTACTTC
TRBJ2-1 | - | TRBV5-1 | - | CASSLAQLYNEQFF | TGCGCCAGCAGCTTGGCGCAGCTCTACAATGAGCAGTTCTTC
TRBJ1-5 | - | TRBV7-2 | few | CASAQGSNQPQHF | TGTGCCAGCGCTCAAGGGAGCAATCAGCCCCAGCATTTT
TRBJ2-1 | TRBD2 | TRBV6-5 | few | CAIRLAGAGNEQFF | TGTGCCATCAGGCTAGCGGGGGCCGGTAATGAGCAGTTCTTC
TRBJ2-5 | - | TRBV4-3 | few | CASSQDGWEETQYF | TGCGCCAGCAGCCAAGATGGTTGGGAGGAGACCCAGTACTTC
TRBJ1-5 | - | TRBV6-5 | - | CASRRTGTGDQPQHF | TGTGCCAGCAGACGAACCGGGACGGGTGATCAGCCCCAGCATTTT
TRBJ2-5 | TRBD2 | TRBV29-1 | - | CSGGIPGLAGGPSQETQYF | TGCAGCGGGGGAATTCCGGGACTAGCGGGAGGGCCTAGTCAAGAGACCCAGTACTTC
TRBJ2-5 | - | TRBV4-1 | few | CASSLGGEETQYF | TGCGCCAGCAGCCTCGGGGGCGAAGAGACCCAGTACTTC
TRBJ1-4 | TRBD1 | TRBV7-9 | - | CASSLGQGGTNEKLFF | TGTGCCAGCAGCCTCGGACAGGGAGGGACTAATGAAAAACTGTTTTTT
TRBJ1-4 | - | TRBV18 | - | CASSPPGTYFENQFF | TGTGCCAGCTCACCTCCCGGGACATACTTTGAAAATCAGTTTTTT
TRBJ1-5 | - | TRBV19 | few | CASSIDRGFNQPQHF | TGTGCCAGTAGTATAGATAGGGGTTTCAATCAGCCCCAGCATTTT
TRBJ2-7 | - | TRBV19 | - | CATRRDNPYEQYF | TGTGCCACCCGCCGGGACAACCCCTACGAGCAGTACTTC
TRBJ1-2 | - | TRBV25-1 | few | CASSQREFPYGYTF | TGTGCCAGCAGTCAAAGGGAGTTTCCCTATGGCTACACCTTC
TRBJ2-1 | TRBD2 | TRBV6-6 | - | CAVGSASGTGEQFF | TGTGCCGTGGGTAGCGCTAGCGGGACCGGTGAGCAGTTCTTC
TRBJ2-5 | TRBD2 | TRBV14 | - | CASSHLAGGPQETQYF | TGTGCCAGCAGCCATCTAGCGGGGGGCCCTCAAGAGACCCAGTACTTC
TRBJ2-1 | - | TRBV5-5 | few | CASSLEGVYEQFF | TGTGCCAGCAGCTTGGAAGGGGTGTATGAGCAGTTCTTC
TRBJ2-7 | - | TRBV18 | - | CASSPPMSYEQYF | TGTGCCAGCTCACCACCGATGTCCTACGAGCAGTACTTC